The entry below describes one TCR beta chain. Its target is not known. Though probably carrying unrecorded immune exposures, donors were nominally healthy at sampling. The ends lost 6 bases at V and 3 bases at J; junction bases unmatched: 10. In germline, CDR1 is MNHEY, CDR2 SVGAGI. This CDR3 is 15 amino acids long. These data come from a study of cytomegalovirus exposure and HLA in healthy donors. Study-wide results and caveats: Through in vitro validation, three CMV-associated chains were shown to be specific for CMV antigens.

PCR primers comprised 60 Vbeta and 13 Jbeta primers. Produced via immunoSEQ multiplex PCR; TCRdb's table is partial and in-frame only. Of 150,000 to 200,000 clones listed, 65% to 70% are singletons. The chain links TRBV6-5 to TRBJ2-7; 8 positions match TRBD1. Material: PBMCs. The TCR originated in a man aged 30 to 45 in good health and CMV-seropositive. The CDR3 coding sequence is TGTGCCAGCAGCCGGTATCCGGGACAGGTCTACGAGCAGTACTTC. It translates to CASSRYPGQVYEQYF.